This T cell receptor beta chain was retrieved from a study of cytomegalovirus exposure and HLA in healthy donors. Amplification used 60 Vbeta primers and 13 Jbeta primers. The assay was immunoSEQ multiplex PCR, and TCRdb's table has in-frame clones only and misses some. Among some 120,000 clones listed, roughly 80% were seen once. The clonotype was recovered from a young man in good health and CMV-seropositive. Sequenced sample: PBMCs.

The CDR3 nucleotides read TGTGCCAGCAGCTTTTTAGTTGGGACAGGGTATTATGGCTACACCTTC. Translating gives CASSFLVGTGYYGYTF. The chain links TRBV7-2 to TRBJ1-2; 9 positions agree with TRBD1. The CDR3 has 16 amino acids. The V gene end was trimmed by 3 bases and the J gene end by 5 bases; junction bases not matched to a gene: 10. The germline V gene encodes CDR1 SGHTA and CDR2 FQGNSA. Full variable domain (missing parts from reference TRBV7-2 and TRBJ1-2): GAGVSQSPSNKVTEKGKDVELRCDPISGHTALYWYRQSLGQGLEFLIYFQGNSAPDKSGLPSDRFSAERTGGSVSTLTIQRTQQEDSAVYLCASSFLVGTGYYGYTFGSGTRLTVV.